The 23 T cell receptor beta chains reported below all come from one sample, sequenced in a study of T cells in localized non-small cell lung cancer. The method was immunoSEQ multiplex PCR; TCRdb's version includes in-frame clones alone and lacks a portion of them. The table includes about 54,000 clones, over 75% detected once. The sequencing used peripheral blood, collected before any cancer treatment. Every receptor here comes from an older female donor with stage II squamous cell lung carcinoma.

The CDR3 loop is CASSYQGYEQYF. In DNA, the CDR3 is TGCGCCAGCAGTTATCAGGGCTACGAGCAGTACTTC. The chain carries TRBV5-1 and TRBJ2-7; the D gene is possibly TRBD1 (5 bases). The germline CDR1 and CDR2 sequences are SGHRS and YFSETQ. The CDR3 loop spans 12 amino acids. The V and J ends lost 5 bases and 3 bases respectively, with 9 bases between them.

The J gene is TRBJ1-5, the V gene TRBV27; 10 bases are a match to TRBD1. With V trimmed by 3 bases and J by 5 bases, 4 bases remained unmatched. Germline lookup yields CDR1 MNHEY and CDR2 SMNVEV (reference sequence). The length of the CDR3 is 15 residues. CDR3 region: CASSFRQGAHQPQHF. The CDR3 bases are TGTGCCAGCAGTTTCCGACAGGGGGCTCATCAGCCCCAGCATTTT.

In this sample, this clone turned up a few times. Additional DNA sequences in this sample encode the identical CDR3. This rearrangement joins TRBV9 to TRBJ1-1; TRBD1 might be the D (5 bases). There are 14 residues in the CDR3. CDR1 is SGDLS, CDR2 YYNGEE, per germline. V was cut by 2 bases and J by 1 base, with 9 bases left in between. The CDR3 sequence is CASSVVQGNTEAFF. CDR3 nucleotide sequence: TGTGCCAGCAGCGTGGTTCAGGGGAACACTGAAGCTTTCTTT.

The CDR3 spells CASSGGVQGQPQHF. CDR3 coding DNA: TGTGCCAGCAGTGGGGGGGTGCAGGGTCAGCCCCAGCATTTT. The chain recombines TRBV27 with TRBJ1-5; D is perhaps TRBD1 (5 bases). Looked up from germline, CDR1 is MNHEY and CDR2 is SMNVEV (reference sequence). Trimming cost V 5 bases and J 6 bases, with 14 bases left between them. The CDR3 contains 14 residues.

The CDR3 region has the DNA TGTGCCAGCTCAACGCTAGCTCTTGGGACAGGGCAGGGTGGCGAGCAGTACTTC. This sequence encodes CASSTLALGTGQGGEQYF. The chain carries TRBV18 and TRBJ2-7, with 9 bases identical to TRBD1. Germline-derived CDR1 and CDR2 are KGHSH and LQKENI. The CDR3 sequence is 18 residues long. J lost 6 bases, V lost 5 bases, and 20 bases had no gene match.

The chain combines TRBV29-1 with TRBJ2-2; D ambiguous. The length of the CDR3 is 11 residues. Germline V gene lookup returns CDR1 SQVTM and CDR2 ANQGSEA. Trimming removed 8 bases at V and 6 bases at J, with 10 bases between. The CDR3 spells CSMWRSGELFF. CDR3 coding DNA: TGCAGCATGTGGAGATCCGGGGAGCTGTTTTTT.

This clone was counted once. The rearrangement joins TRBV28 to TRBJ2-7; 10 nucleotides match TRBD2. This CDR3 has 16 residues. Germline values: CDR1 MDHEN, CDR2 SYDVKM. V lost 6 bases and J lost 0; bases outside the gene matches: 8. The CDR3 loop is CASSPWTSGSSYEQYF. The DNA for the CDR3 is TGTGCCAGCAGCCCATGGACTAGCGGCAGCTCCTACGAGCAGTACTTC.

This chain links TRBV7-2 with TRBJ1-1, with D possibly being TRBD1 (6 bases). CDR3 length: 15 amino acids. Germline CDR1 SGHTA, CDR2 FQGNSA. V was pared by 6 bases and J by 4 bases, with 18 bases between. The CDR3 bases are TGTGCCAGCAGACCCACCCCCGACAGGTTCACTGAAGCTTTCTTT. It yields the protein CASRPTPDRFTEAFF.

The V gene is TRBV11-1, the J gene TRBJ1-2; D is undetermined. With 5 bases removed from V and 8 bases from J, the gap between germline ends came to 15 bases. The CDR3 extends over 13 amino acids. CDR1 SGHAT and CDR2 FQDESV come from the germline V gene (reference sequence). The CDR3 region has the DNA TGTGCCAGCAGCCCCGACTTCATAGGGGGCTACACCTTC. As protein: CASSPDFIGGYTF.

V is TRBV6-6 and J is TRBJ1-3; 7 bases agree with TRBD1. Trimming at V came to 10 bases and at J to 4 bases, leaving 4 bases not matched to a gene. Germline CDR1 MNHNY, CDR2 SVGAGI (reference sequence). The CDR3 sequence is 12 residues long. As DNA, the CDR3 is TGTGCCACCGGGACAGCAGGAAACACCATATATTTT. Protein: CATGTAGNTIYF.

The rearrangement joins TRBV5-1 to TRBJ2-2; the D is unclear. V was trimmed by 0 bases and J by 0 bases, leaving 9 bases between them. The germline CDR1 and CDR2 sequences are SGHRS and YFSETQ. This CDR3 has 16 residues. The CDR3 sequence is CASSLGQLSNTGELFF. CDR3 in DNA: TGCGCCAGCAGCTTGGGTCAGCTATCGAACACCGGGGAGCTGTTTTTT.

This chain joins TRBV19 and TRBJ1-2, with D possibly being TRBD1 (5 bases). This CDR3 is built from 15 residues. Germline V gives CDR1 LNHDA, CDR2 SQIVND (reference sequence). V dropped 10 bases and J dropped 2 bases, with 20 bases sitting between them. CDR3 loop: CATTDPWGLNYGYTF. CDR3 nucleotide sequence: TGTGCCACCACCGACCCTTGGGGCCTGAACTATGGCTACACCTTC.

The chain joins TRBV7-9 to TRBJ1-1; 7 positions match TRBD1. J lost 1 base, V lost 5 bases, and 4 bases had no gene match. Germline V lookup: CDR1 SEHNR, CDR2 FQNEAQ (reference sequence). This CDR3 comprises 14 residues. The chain's CDR3 is CASSTGTANTEAFF. The CDR3 DNA reads TGTGCCAGCAGCACTGGGACAGCGAACACTGAAGCTTTCTTT.

This rearrangement joins TRBV7-8 to TRBJ1-2; D is possibly TRBD1 (6 bases). Between the trimmed V and J ends, which lost 3 bases and 4 bases, there was a span of 18 bases. Germline V gene lookup returns CDR1 SGHVS and CDR2 FQNEAQ. The CDR3 is made up of 16 amino acids. CDR3 residues: CASSLGSGELGYGYTF. CDR3 nucleotides: TGTGCCAGCAGCTTGGGCTCAGGGGAATTGGGCTATGGCTACACCTTC.

The V call is TRBV10-3, the J call TRBJ2-1; TRBD1 aligns across 8 bases. V was clipped by 7 bases and J by 7 bases; unmatched bases: 12. The CDR3 consists of 15 residues. CDR1 and CDR2 (germline): ENHRY, SYGVKD. CDR3 residues: CAIMSGADRVNEQFF. The CDR3 DNA sequence: TGTGCCATCATGTCGGGCGCGGACAGGGTAAATGAGCAGTTCTTC.

The J gene is TRBJ1-2, the V gene TRBV30; 8 positions match TRBD1. Germline trimming cut 1 base from V and 5 bases from J; bases unmatched to any gene: 0. Germline V gene data show CDR1 as GTSNPN and CDR2 as SVGIG (reference sequence). The length of the CDR3 is 12 residues. The CDR3 coding sequence is TGTGCCTGGAGTGGGACAGGGTATGGCTACACCTTC. Encoded protein: CAWSGTGYGYTF.

The sample holds a few counts of this clone. This sequence joins TRBV19 and TRBJ1-3, with 10 positions matching TRBD1. The CDR3 covers 15 residues. V dropped 5 bases and J dropped 3; count of bases not matched to a gene: 4. CDR1 and CDR2 from the germline V gene are LNHDA and SQIVND (reference sequence). This CDR3 reads CASSPDRGYGNTIYF. For the CDR3, the DNA is TGTGCCAGTAGTCCGGACAGGGGGTATGGAAACACCATATATTTT.

The genes are TRBV19 and TRBJ2-2; D is undetermined. The germline CDR1 and CDR2 sequences are LNHDA and SQIVND (reference sequence). Trimming pared 7 bases from V and 2 bases from J, leaving 5 bases between. This CDR3 has 12 amino acids. In DNA, the CDR3 is TGTGCCAGTAACCCAAACACCGGGGAGCTGTTTTTT. This translates into CASNPNTGELFF.

The rearrangement joins TRBV6-1 to TRBJ1-2; D possibly corresponds to TRBD1 (5 bases). This CDR3 comprises 13 residues. Germline-derived CDR1 and CDR2 are MNHNS and SASEGT. Trimming stripped 2 bases from V and 2 bases from J, with 6 bases between. CDR3 in DNA: TGTGCCAGCAGTGAAAAGGGGAACTATGGCTACACCTTC. It translates to CASSEKGNYGYTF.

The gene calls are TRBV19 and TRBJ2-6; TRBD1 is a possible D gene (5 bases). The V and J ends lost 9 bases and 1 base respectively, with 10 bases between them. The germline gives CDR1 LNHDA, CDR2 SQIVND (reference sequence). There are 14 residues in the CDR3. The CDR3 DNA sequence: TGTGCCAGCTCTAGGGGATCTGGGGCCAACGTCCTGACTTTC. Amino acid sequence: CASSRGSGANVLTF.

CDR3 in DNA: TGTGCCAGCAGCGAACAACCTCTTATAGGGGAGACCCAGTACTTC. It codes for CASSEQPLIGETQYF. The chain links TRBV9 to TRBJ2-5; no clear D. The CDR3 runs 15 residues. Germline assignment: CDR1 SGDLS and CDR2 YYNGEE. Trimming stripped 3 bases from V and 5 bases from J, with 17 bases between.

This chain connects TRBV9 to TRBJ2-1, with 11 bases aligning to TRBD2. CDR1 and CDR2 from the germline V gene are SGDLS and YYNGEE. J was trimmed by 4 bases and V by 3 bases; bases with no gene match: 6. The CDR3 covers 16 residues. The CDR3, as DNA: TGTGCCAGCAGCGAGAGACTAGCGGGGTCATACAATGAGCAGTTCTTC. Protein: CASSERLAGSYNEQFF.

The CDR3 DNA reads TGTGCCAGCAGCTTATCGACAGGAGGCGGTAATGAAAAACTGTTTTTT. Its protein is CASSLSTGGGNEKLFF. The rearrangement links TRBV11-2 to TRBJ1-4; the D gene is possibly TRBD1 (6 bases). V was shortened by 2 bases and J by 4 bases, with 14 bases between the two germline ends. Germline V CDR1 and CDR2: SGHAT, FQNNGV. The CDR3 extends over 16 amino acids.